This T cell receptor (beta chain) was sequenced during a study of Ad26.COV2.S vaccination and SARS-CoV-2 variants. Treatment meaning: some 19 received Ad26.COV2.S at low or high dose, single or two shots; 5 received placebo; per-sample allocation not given. Samples were taken on day 63 after the first vaccine or placebo injection. Germline CDR1 DFQATT, CDR2 SNEGSKA (reference sequence). V lost 3 bases and J 6 bases, leaving 12 bases between the germline ends. This CDR3 has 12 residues. Method: immunoSEQ multiplex PCR; TCRdb's copy keeps in-frame clones and lacks some. This table has almost 400,000 clones, approximately 89% appearing once.

The receptor was isolated from a person between 18 and 65 years old who received the Ad26.COV2.S COVID-19 vaccine or a placebo. Specimen: peripheral blood, collected in a trial of Ad26.COV2.S vaccine versus placebo. The chain is built from TRBV20-1 and TRBJ2-7; no clear D. The DNA for the CDR3 is TGCAGTGCTAGTGTTAGTAACGGCGAGCAGTACTTC. It is translated as CSASVSNGEQYF.